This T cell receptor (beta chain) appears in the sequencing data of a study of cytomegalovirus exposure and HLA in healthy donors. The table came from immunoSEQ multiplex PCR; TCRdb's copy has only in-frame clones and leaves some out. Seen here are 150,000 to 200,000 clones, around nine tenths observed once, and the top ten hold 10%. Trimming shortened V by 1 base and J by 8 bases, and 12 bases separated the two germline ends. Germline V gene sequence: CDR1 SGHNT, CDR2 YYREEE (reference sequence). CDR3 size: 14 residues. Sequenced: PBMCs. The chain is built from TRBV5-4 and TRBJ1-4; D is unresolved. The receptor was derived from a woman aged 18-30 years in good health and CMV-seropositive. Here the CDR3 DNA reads TGTGCCAGCAGCTTGCGGGGTTCAGAGGAAAAACTGTTTTTT. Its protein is CASSLRGSEEKLFF.